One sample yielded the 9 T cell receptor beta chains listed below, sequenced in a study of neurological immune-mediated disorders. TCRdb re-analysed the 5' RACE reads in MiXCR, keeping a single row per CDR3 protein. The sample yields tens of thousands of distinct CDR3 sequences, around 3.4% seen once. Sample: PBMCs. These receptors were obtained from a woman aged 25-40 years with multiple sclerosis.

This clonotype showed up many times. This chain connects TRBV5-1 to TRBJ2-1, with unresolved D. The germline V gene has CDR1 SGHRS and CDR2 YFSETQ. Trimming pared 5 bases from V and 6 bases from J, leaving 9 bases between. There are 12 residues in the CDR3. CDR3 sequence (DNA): TGCGCCAGCAGTTTTGACACCAATGAGCAGTTCTTC. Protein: CASSFDTNEQFF. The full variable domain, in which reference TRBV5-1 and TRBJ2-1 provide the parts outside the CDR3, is KAGVTQTPRYLIKTRGQQVTLSCSPISGHRSVSWYQQTPGQGLQFLFEYFSETQRNKGNFPGRFSGRQFSNSRSEMNVSTLELGDSALYLCASSFDTNEQFFGPGTRLTVL.

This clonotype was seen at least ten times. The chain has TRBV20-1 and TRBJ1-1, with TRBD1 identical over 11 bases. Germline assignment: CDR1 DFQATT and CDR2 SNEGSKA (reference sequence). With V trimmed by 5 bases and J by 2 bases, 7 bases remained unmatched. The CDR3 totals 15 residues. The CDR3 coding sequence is TGCAGTGCTCAAAGCAGGACAGGGGGCAACACTGAAGCTTTCTTT. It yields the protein CSAQSRTGGNTEAFF.

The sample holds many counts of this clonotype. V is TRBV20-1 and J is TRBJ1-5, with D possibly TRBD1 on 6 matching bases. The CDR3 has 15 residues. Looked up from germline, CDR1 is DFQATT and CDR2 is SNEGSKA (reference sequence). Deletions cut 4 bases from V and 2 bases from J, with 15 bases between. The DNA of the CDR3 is TGCAGTGCTAAGGGGGGGCAAAGGGGCAATCAGCCCCAGCATTTT. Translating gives CSAKGGQRGNQPQHF.

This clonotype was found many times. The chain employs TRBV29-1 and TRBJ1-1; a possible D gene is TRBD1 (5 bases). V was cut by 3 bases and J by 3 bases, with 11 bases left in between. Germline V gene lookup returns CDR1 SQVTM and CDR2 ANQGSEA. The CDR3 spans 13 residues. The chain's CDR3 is CSVDAGLDTEAFF. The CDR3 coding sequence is TGCAGCGTTGATGCAGGGCTGGACACTGAAGCTTTCTTT.

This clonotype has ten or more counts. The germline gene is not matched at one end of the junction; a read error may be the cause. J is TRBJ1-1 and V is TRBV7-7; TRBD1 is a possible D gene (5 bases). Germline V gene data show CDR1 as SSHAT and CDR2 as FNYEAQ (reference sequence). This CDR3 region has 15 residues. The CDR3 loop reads CASSFRTLDLPEAFF. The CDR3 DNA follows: TGTGCTAGCAGCTTTAGGACACTAGACCTCCCTGAAGCTTTCTTT.

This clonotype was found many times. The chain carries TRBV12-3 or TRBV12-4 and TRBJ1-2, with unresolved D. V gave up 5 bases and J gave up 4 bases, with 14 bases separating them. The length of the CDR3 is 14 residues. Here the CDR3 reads CASSPGEQTYGYTF. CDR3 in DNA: TGTGCCAGCAGTCCCGGGGAACAAACCTATGGCTACACCTTC.

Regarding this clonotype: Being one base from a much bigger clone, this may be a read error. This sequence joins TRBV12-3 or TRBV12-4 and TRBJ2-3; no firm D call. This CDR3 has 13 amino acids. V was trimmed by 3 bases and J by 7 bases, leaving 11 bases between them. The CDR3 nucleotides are TGTGCCAGCAGTTTGTCTGGCGGATATACGCAGTATTTT. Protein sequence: CASSLSGGYTQYF.

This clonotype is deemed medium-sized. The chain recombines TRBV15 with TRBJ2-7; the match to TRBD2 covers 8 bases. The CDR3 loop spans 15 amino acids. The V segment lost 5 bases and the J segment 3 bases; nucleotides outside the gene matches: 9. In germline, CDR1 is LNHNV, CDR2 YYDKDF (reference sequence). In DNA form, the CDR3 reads TGTGCCACCAGCTCAGGAGCGGGAGCGGACTACGAGCAGTACTTC. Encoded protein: CATSSGAGADYEQYF.

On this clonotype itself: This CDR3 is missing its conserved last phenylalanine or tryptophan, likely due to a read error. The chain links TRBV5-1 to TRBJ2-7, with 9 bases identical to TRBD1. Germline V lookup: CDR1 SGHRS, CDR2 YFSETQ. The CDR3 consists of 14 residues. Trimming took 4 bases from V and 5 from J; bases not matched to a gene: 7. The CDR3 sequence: CASSTGQGSHEQYN. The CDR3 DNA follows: TGCGCCAGCAGCACCGGACAGGGGAGCCACGAGCAGTACAAC.